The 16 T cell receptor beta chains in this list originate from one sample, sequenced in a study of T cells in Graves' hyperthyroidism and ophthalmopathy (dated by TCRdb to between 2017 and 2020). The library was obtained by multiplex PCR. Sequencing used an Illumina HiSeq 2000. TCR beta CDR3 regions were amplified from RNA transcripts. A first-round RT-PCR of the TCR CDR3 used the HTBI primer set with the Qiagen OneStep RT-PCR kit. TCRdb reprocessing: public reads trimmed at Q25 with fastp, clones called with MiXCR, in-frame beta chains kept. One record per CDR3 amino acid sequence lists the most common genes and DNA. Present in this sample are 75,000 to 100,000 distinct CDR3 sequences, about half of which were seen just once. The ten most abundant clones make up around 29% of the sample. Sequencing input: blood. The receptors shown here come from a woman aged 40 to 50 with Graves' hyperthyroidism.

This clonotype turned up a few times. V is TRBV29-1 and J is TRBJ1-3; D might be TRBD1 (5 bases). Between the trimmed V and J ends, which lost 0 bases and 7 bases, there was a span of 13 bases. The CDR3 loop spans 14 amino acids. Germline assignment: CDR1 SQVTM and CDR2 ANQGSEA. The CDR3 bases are TGCAGCGTTGAAGATTGGGCAGGGCTGAACACCATATATTTT. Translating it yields CSVEDWAGLNTIYF.

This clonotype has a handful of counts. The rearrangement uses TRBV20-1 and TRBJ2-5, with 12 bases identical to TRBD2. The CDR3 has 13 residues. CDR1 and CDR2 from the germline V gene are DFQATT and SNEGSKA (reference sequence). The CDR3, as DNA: TGCAGCGTTCGACTAGCGGGAGCTGAGACCCAGTACTTC. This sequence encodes CSVRLAGAETQYF.

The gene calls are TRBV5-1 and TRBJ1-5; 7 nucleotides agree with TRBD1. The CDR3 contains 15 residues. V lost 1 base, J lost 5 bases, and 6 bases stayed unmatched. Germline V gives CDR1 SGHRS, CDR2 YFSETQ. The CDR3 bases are TGCGCCAGCAGCTTGAAACAGGGACAGTATCAGCCCCAGCATTTT. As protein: CASSLKQGQYQPQHF.

The DNA for the CDR3 is TGTGCCAGCAAACCGGGACAGCATAATTCACCCCTCCACTTT. It translates to CASKPGQHNSPLHF. The chain combines TRBV6-5 with TRBJ1-6; TRBD1 agrees at 7 bases. The germline V gene encodes CDR1 MNHEY and CDR2 SVGAGI. The CDR3 spans 14 residues. The V and J ends lost 7 bases and 5 bases, in that order; junction bases with no gene match: 5.

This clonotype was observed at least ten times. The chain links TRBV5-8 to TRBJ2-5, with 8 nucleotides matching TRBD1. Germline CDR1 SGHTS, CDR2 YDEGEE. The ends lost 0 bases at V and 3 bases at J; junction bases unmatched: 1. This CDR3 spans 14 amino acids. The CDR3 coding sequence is TGTGCCAGCAGCTTGGGACAGGGGAAAGAGACCCAGTACTTC. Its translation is CASSLGQGKETQYF.

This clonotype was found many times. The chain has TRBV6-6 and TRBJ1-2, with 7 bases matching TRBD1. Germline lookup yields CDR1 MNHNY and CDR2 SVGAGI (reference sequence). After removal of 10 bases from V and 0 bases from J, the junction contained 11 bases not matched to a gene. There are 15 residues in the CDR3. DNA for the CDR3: TGTGCCACCAGACAGGGAGTGGGGACTAACTATGGCTACACCTTC. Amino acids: CATRQGVGTNYGYTF.

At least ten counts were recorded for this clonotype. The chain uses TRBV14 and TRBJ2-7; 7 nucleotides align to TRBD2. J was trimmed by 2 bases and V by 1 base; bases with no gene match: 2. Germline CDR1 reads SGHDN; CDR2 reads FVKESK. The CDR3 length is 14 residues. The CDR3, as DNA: TGTGCCAGCAGCCAAGTCGGGAGGCCCTACGAGCAGTACTTC. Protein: CASSQVGRPYEQYF.

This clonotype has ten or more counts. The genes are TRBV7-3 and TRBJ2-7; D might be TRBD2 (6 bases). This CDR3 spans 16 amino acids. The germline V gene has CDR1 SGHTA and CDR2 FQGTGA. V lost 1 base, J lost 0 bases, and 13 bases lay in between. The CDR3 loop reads CASSLMVAATSYEQYF. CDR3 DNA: TGTGCCAGCAGCTTAATGGTAGCGGCGACCTCCTACGAGCAGTACTTC.

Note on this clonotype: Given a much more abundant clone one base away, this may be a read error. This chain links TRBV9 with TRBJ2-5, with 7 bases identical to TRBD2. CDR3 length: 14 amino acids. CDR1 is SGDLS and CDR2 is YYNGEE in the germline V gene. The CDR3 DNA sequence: TGTGCCAGCACCCCGAGCGGGAACGGGGAGACCCAGCACTTC. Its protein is CASTPSGNGETQHF.

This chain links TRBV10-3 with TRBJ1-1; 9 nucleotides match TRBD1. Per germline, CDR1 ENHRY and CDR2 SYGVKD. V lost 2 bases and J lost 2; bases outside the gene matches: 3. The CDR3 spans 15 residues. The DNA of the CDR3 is TGTGCCATCAGTGAGGGGGGACAGGGAAACACTGAAGCTTTCTTT. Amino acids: CAISEGGQGNTEAFF.

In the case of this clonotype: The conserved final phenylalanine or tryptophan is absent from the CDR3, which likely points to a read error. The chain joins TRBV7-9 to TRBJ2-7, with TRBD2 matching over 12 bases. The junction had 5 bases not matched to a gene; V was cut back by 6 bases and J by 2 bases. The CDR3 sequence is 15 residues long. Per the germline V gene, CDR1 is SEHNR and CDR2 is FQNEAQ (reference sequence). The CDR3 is CASSPLAGGPYEQYS. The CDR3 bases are TGTGCCAGCAGTCCACTAGCGGGAGGACCCTACGAGCAGTACTCC.

The CDR3 region is CAIREDGNYGYTF. As DNA, the CDR3 is TGTGCCATCAGGGAAGACGGGAACTATGGCTACACCTTC. The chain employs TRBV10-3 and TRBJ1-2, with no clear D. Trimming removed 6 bases at V and 2 bases at J, with 10 bases between. Germline-derived CDR1 and CDR2 are ENHRY and SYGVKD. This CDR3 comprises 13 residues.

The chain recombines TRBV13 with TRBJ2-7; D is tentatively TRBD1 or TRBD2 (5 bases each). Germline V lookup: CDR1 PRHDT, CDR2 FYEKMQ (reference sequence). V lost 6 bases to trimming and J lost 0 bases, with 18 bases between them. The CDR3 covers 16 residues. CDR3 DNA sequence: TGTGCCAGCAGTGAAGTTTGGGGGACCAGCTCCTACGAGCAGTACTTC. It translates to CASSEVWGTSSYEQYF.

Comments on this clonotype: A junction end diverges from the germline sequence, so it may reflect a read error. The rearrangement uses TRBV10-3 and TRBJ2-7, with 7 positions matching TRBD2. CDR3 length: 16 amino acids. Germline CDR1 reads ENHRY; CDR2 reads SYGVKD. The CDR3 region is CAISESISSGVYEQYF. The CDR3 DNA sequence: TGTGCCATCAGCGAGTCGATTTCTAGCGGCGTCTACGAGCAGTACTTC.

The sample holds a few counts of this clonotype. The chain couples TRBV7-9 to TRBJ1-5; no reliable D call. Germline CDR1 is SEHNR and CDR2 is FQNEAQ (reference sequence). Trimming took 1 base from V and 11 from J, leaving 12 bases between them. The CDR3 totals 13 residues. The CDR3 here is CASSLGARETQHF. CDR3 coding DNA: TGTGCCAGCAGCTTAGGAGCGCGGGAGACCCAGCATTTT.

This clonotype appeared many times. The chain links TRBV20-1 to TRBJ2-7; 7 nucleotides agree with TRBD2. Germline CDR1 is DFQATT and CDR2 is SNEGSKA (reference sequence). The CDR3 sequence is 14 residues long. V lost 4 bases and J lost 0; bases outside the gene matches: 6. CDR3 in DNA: TGCAGTGCTACCAGCGGGAAGGCCTCCTACGAGCAGTACTTC. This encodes CSATSGKASYEQYF.